This T cell receptor (beta chain) was retrieved from a study of blood T cell repertoires in COVID-19 (dated by TCRdb to between 2020 and 2021). About the study as a whole: Samples covering the acute and convalescent phases of COVID-19 were provided by collaborators in the United States, Italy and Spain. The material from the prospective study consisted of cDNA or gDNA derived from T cells, B-cell-depleted T cells, or PBMCs. The dataset comprised deeply sampled blood TCRbeta repertoires from subjects exposed to, actively infected with, or recovered from COVID-19. The repertoires were released in a freely available public database intended as a resource for research on the immune response to SARS-CoV-2. Samples came from the ongoing ImmuneRACE study (first 160 participants) plus 1,254 subjects from 6 global collaborators. A de-identified subject ID, COVID-19 status, age in years and sex were almost always included in the sample metadata. Where HLA class I and class II types were available, the types were taken from metadata supplied by the sample provider, not from assay-based typing.

TCRbeta CDR3 regions were amplified from genomic DNA by means of the immunoSEQ Assay, a bias-controlled multiplex PCR. As for how the authors treated the data: Within the assay, amplification of reference gene primers was used to estimate how many nucleated cells each sample contained. To quantify the absolute abundance of each unique TCRbeta CDR3 rearrangement, sequence reads were collapsed and filtered. For each sample, productive Simpson clonality was calculated as the square root of Simpson's diversity index across productive rearrangements. TCRdb holds this immuneACCESS table with in-frame rearrangements only. Some clones are missing; in checked studies, unresolved V genes explain under half, and the rest has no known cause. V and J calls and clone size are given by that table; D and trimming were obtained from the DNA. This sample lists 150,000 or so clones; about 86% were detected once. In total, the top ten clones hold less than 4% of the sample.

In the case of this clone: It has no known antigen specificity. Within one base of it there is no much larger clone, and no base qualities were kept.

Each collaborating institution followed its own protocols to collect whole blood in K2EDTA tubes. For TCRbeta analysis, collaborator samples were shipped as frozen whole blood, as isolated PBMCs, or as DNA extracted from either sample type. Results the study describes overall, beyond this receptor: The quantity of clinical and demographic metadata differed by source and by participant and was supplied without curation.

Germline trimming: 5 bases from V, 5 bases from J; junction bases outside gene matches: 8. From the germline V gene, CDR1 is MDHEN and CDR2 is SYDVKM. Including the terminal cysteine and phenylalanine, the CDR3 comprises 14 residues. Only the CDR3 part of the read is kept: 42 bases, read in frame from the first base. The sequence links TRBV28 to TRBJ1-2; TRBD1 aligns with 7 central bases. Sample: peripheral blood. The clonotype was recovered from an older woman with acute or convalescent COVID-19. CDR3 region: CASSPPGQTYGYTF. The nucleotides are TGTGCCAGCAGTCCACCGGGACAGACATATGGCTACACCTTC.